Below, 29 T cell receptor beta chains from the same sample are listed, as sequenced in a study of T cell repertoires in aging, cancer and after chemotherapy. Rearranged V-D-J TRB sequences were amplified with a mixed TRB-A/B primer pool. TCRdb redid the calling of the multiplex PCR reads with MiXCR, one entry per CDR3 protein. The sample contains approximately 6,700 distinct CDR3 sequences, roughly 20% of which appear only once. TCR beta rearrangements were amplified from peripheral blood genomic DNA. The sample taken for sequencing was blood. The receptors originated from a human donor with a blood cancer.

Concerning this clonotype: A read error may be the cause here, since a much bigger clone is one base away. The chain combines TRBV5-1 with TRBJ1-1; D gene ambiguous. The CDR3 totals 14 residues. Per the germline V gene, CDR1 is SGHRS and CDR2 is YFSETQ. The chain's CDR3 is CASTIAQTNTEAFF. CDR3 bases: TGTGCCAGTACTATAGCACAGACGAACACTGAAGCTTTCTTT.

This chain joins TRBV27 and TRBJ1-2; 11 bases are a match to TRBD1. CDR3 length: 15 amino acids. V was clipped by 3 bases and J by 4 bases; unmatched bases: 4. Looked up from germline, CDR1 is MNHEY and CDR2 is SMNVEV (reference sequence). DNA for the CDR3: TGTGCCAGCAGTTTTTCCGGGACAGGGGGCTATGGCTACACCTTC. Its protein product is CASSFSGTGGYGYTF.

The genes are TRBV20-1 and TRBJ2-2; D is possibly TRBD2 (6 bases). Per the germline V gene, CDR1 is DFQATT and CDR2 is SNEGSKA (reference sequence). With 3 bases removed from V and 4 bases from J, the gap between germline ends came to 12 bases. This CDR3 region has 14 residues. The CDR3 DNA follows: TGCAGTGCTAGGGGAGGTAAAGGCACCGGGGAGCTGTTTTTT. Protein product: CSARGGKGTGELFF.

A word on this clonotype: A clone one base away is much larger, so this may be a read error. The CDR3 DNA sequence: TGTGCCGGCGGAAACAGCAGGGAGGGAGAGCAGTTCTTC. Translating gives CAGGNSREGEQFF. V is TRBV6-5 and J is TRBJ2-1; 7 nucleotides align to TRBD2. The J segment lost 10 bases and the V segment lost 11 bases, leaving 14 bases of the junction unmatched. The CDR3 runs to 13 residues. Germline CDR1 reads MNHEY; CDR2 reads SVGAGI.

This clonotype is judged medium-sized. V is TRBV5-6 and J is TRBJ1-4; tentative D call: TRBD1 (5 bases). V lost 3 bases to trimming and J lost 3 bases, with 9 bases between them. The CDR3 is 14 residues long. Germline CDR1 is SGHDT and CDR2 is YYEEEE. The CDR3: CASSSGRANEKLFF. CDR3 DNA sequence: TGTGCCAGCAGCTCGGGGCGAGCTAATGAAAAACTGTTTTTT.

By sample fraction, this clonotype is medium-sized. The rearrangement links TRBV5-6 to TRBJ1-4; D is unresolved. The CDR3 is made up of 15 amino acids. V was trimmed by 8 bases and J by 3 bases, leaving 17 bases between them. CDR1 is SGHDT, CDR2 YYEEEE, per germline. In DNA form, the CDR3 reads TGTGCCAGTAAAAGCTTGGGGTCTCCTAATGAAAAACTGTTTTTT. This encodes CASKSLGSPNEKLFF.

This chain connects TRBV6-2 or TRBV6-3 to TRBJ1-5; D is perhaps TRBD1 (5 bases). The CDR3 length is 15 residues. V was shortened by 6 bases and J by 2 bases, with 14 bases between the two germline ends. The germline V gene encodes CDR1 MNHEY and CDR2 SVGEGT. CDR3 in DNA: TGTGCCAGCAGCCCTGGGACTTATGGCAATCAGCCCCAGCATTTT. This codes for CASSPGTYGNQPQHF.

This clonotype appeared once. A much larger clone lies one base from this, so it may be a read error. V is TRBV27 and J is TRBJ2-2, with D possibly matching TRBD1 (6 bases). The CDR3 totals 15 residues. Trimming shortened V by 4 bases and J by 2 bases, and 11 bases separated the two germline ends. CDR1 is MNHEY, CDR2 SMNVEV, per germline (reference sequence). The CDR3 loop is CASSWGLINTGELFF. CDR3 sequence (DNA): TGTGCCAGCAGTTGGGGGCTGATAAACACCGGGGAGCTGTTTTTT.

Turning to this clonotype: This sequence may be a read error, since a much larger clone differs from it by one base. The genes are TRBV18 and TRBJ1-4, with a possible D match to TRBD1 (5 bases). This CDR3 has 15 residues. Looked up from germline, CDR1 is KGHSH and CDR2 is LQKENI. V shed 3 bases and J shed 10 bases, with 18 bases lying between them. CDR3 residues: CASSPQGTSNGKLFF. CDR3 bases: TGTGCCAGCTCACCCCAAGGGACTTCCAACGGAAAACTGTTTTTT.

This clonotype is deemed medium-sized. The chain couples TRBV19 to TRBJ1-1; TRBD1 is a possible D gene (6 bases). Germline V gene sequence: CDR1 LNHDA, CDR2 SQIVND (reference sequence). Trimming removed 3 bases from V and 6 bases from J, with 14 bases in between. The CDR3 contains 14 residues. CDR3: CASSIVAGVAEAFF. CDR3 DNA: TGTGCCAGTAGTATCGTGGCAGGGGTGGCTGAAGCTTTCTTT.

This clonotype was found a few times. This chain uses TRBV19 with TRBJ1-1, with TRBD1 matching over 8 bases. CDR1 and CDR2 from the germline V gene are LNHDA and SQIVND (reference sequence). V lost 5 bases to trimming and J lost 6 bases; unmatched junction nucleotides: 11. The CDR3 sequence is 15 residues long. The chain's CDR3 is CASSSPSGTGPEAFF. The CDR3 DNA is TGTGCCAGTAGTTCCCCCTCCGGGACAGGACCTGAAGCTTTCTTT.

This clonotype is judged medium-sized. The chain has TRBV6-5 and TRBJ1-1, with unresolved D. CDR3 length equals 14 residues. Trimming took off 2 bases at V and 8 bases at J, with 15 bases between the two ends. Germline assignment: CDR1 MNHEY and CDR2 SVGAGI. The CDR3 region is CASSYASGGGEAFF. The CDR3 DNA sequence: TGTGCCAGCAGTTACGCCTCGGGAGGTGGGGAAGCTTTCTTT.

Within the sample, this clonotype is hyperexpanded. The chain employs TRBV15 and TRBJ2-5; unclear D gene. In germline, CDR1 is LNHNV, CDR2 YYDKDF (reference sequence). Trimming pared 0 bases from V and 1 base from J, leaving 9 bases between. The CDR3 is 15 amino acids. CDR3 region: CATSRDHSLQETQYF. The CDR3 nucleotides read TGTGCCACCAGCAGAGACCACAGCCTCCAAGAGACCCAGTACTTC.

As to this clonotype: This clone may be a read error of a much larger clone one base away. This chain joins TRBV12-3 or TRBV12-4 and TRBJ2-1; 7 nucleotides match TRBD2. The CDR3 is 16 amino acids. Trimming removed 3 bases from V and 5 bases from J; junction bases left unmatched: 10. Here the CDR3 DNA reads TGTGCCAGCAGTTTTCGAGAGGAGGGAGGGCACAATGAGCAGTTCTTC. This codes for CASSFREEGGHNEQFF.

This clonotype is termed medium-sized. The chain recombines TRBV19 with TRBJ2-2; D not certain. The CDR3 has 14 amino acids. V lost 3 bases, J lost 4 bases, and 9 bases lay in between. Germline V gene lookup returns CDR1 LNHDA and CDR2 SQIVND (reference sequence). The CDR3 DNA sequence: TGTGCCAGTAGTATTGAACGGACCACCGGGGAGCTGTTTTTT. Amino acid sequence: CASSIERTTGELFF.

This clonotype was seen only a few times. This chain uses TRBV7-2 with TRBJ2-7, with a tentative D call TRBD2 (6 bases). V was pared by 0 bases and J by 1 base, with 10 bases between. Per the germline V gene, CDR1 is SGHTA and CDR2 is FQGNSA. The CDR3 runs 15 residues. This CDR3 reads CASSLAGLISYEQYF. The DNA of the CDR3 is TGTGCCAGCAGCTTAGCCGGACTAATTTCCTACGAGCAGTACTTC.

This clonotype is judged medium-sized. The V and J genes are TRBV11-1 and TRBJ2-1, with 12 bases matching TRBD2. The CDR3 has 14 amino acids. Germline assignment: CDR1 SGHAT and CDR2 FQDESV (reference sequence). The trim removed 4 bases at V and 8 bases at J, leaving 3 bases unmatched. CDR3 protein: CASSSGLAGDEQFF. The CDR3 bases are TGTGCCAGCAGCTCGGGACTAGCGGGCGATGAGCAGTTCTTC.

Sample share makes this clonotype medium-sized. This sequence joins TRBV6-1 and TRBJ2-6; no reliable D call. Germline V gene sequence: CDR1 MNHNS, CDR2 SASEGT. The V end was cut by 4 bases, the J end by 0 bases, with 7 bases between. This CDR3 has 15 amino acids. The CDR3 loop is CASSAIDSGANVLTF. CDR3 DNA: TGTGCCAGCAGTGCAATCGACTCTGGGGCCAACGTCCTGACTTTC.

This clonotype was seen more than once but under ten times. The rearrangement links TRBV5-1 to TRBJ2-2; 7 bases line up with TRBD1. CDR1 is SGHRS and CDR2 is YFSETQ in the germline V gene. The V gene end was trimmed by 2 bases and the J gene end by 7 bases; junction bases not matched to a gene: 5. CDR3 length: 14 amino acids. The CDR3 sequence is CASSLGGGGGELFF. As DNA, the CDR3 is TGCGCCAGCAGCTTAGGGGGCGGCGGCGGGGAGCTGTTTTTT.

This clonotype rates as medium-sized. The chain is built from TRBV5-1 and TRBJ2-1, with TRBD2 matching over 7 bases. The CDR3 is 14 amino acids. Germline loops: CDR1 SGHRS, CDR2 YFSETQ. J was trimmed by 8 bases and V by 2 bases; bases with no gene match: 7. CDR3 in DNA: TGCGCCAGCAGCTTAGGGAGGGGCGGGGATGAGCAGTTCTTC. It encodes CASSLGRGGDEQFF.

This clonotype was seen a handful of times. The chain links TRBV11-1 to TRBJ2-7; D might be TRBD2 (6 bases). V dropped 5 bases and J dropped 7 bases, with 18 bases sitting between them. The length of the CDR3 is 14 residues. From germline, CDR1 is SGHAT and CDR2 FQDESV (reference sequence). CDR3: CASSLNPSGGEQYF. CDR3 nucleotides: TGTGCCAGCAGCCTTAACCCTTCCGGAGGGGAGCAGTACTTC.

This clonotype was detected only a few times. The chain links TRBV27 to TRBJ2-1; the match to TRBD2 covers 11 bases. This CDR3 is built from 18 residues. With V trimmed by 4 bases and J by 4 bases, 12 bases remained unmatched. Per germline, CDR1 MNHEY and CDR2 SMNVEV (reference sequence). The CDR3 protein is CASSSRVRGLAEYNEQFF. The CDR3 bases are TGTGCCAGCAGTTCCAGGGTTCGGGGACTAGCGGAGTACAATGAGCAGTTCTTC.

This clonotype was seen a handful of times. CDR3 sequence: CASSQPGHVYYEQYF. CDR3 bases: TGTGCCAGCAGCCAACCCGGACATGTTTACTACGAGCAGTACTTC. The V call is TRBV14, the J call TRBJ2-7, with a weak D call TRBD1 (5 bases). With 2 bases removed from V and 3 bases from J, the gap between germline ends came to 14 bases. This CDR3 contains 15 residues. CDR1 and CDR2 from the germline V gene are SGHDN and FVKESK. The full variable domain, in which reference TRBV14 and TRBJ2-7 provide the parts outside the CDR3, is EAGVTQFPSHSVIEKGQTVTLRCDPISGHDNLYWYRRVMGKEIKFLLHFVKESKQDESGMPNNRFLAERTGGTYSTLKVQPAELEDSGVYFCASSQPGHVYYEQYFGPGTRLTVT.

This clonotype ranks as medium-sized (0.01 to 0.1%). The chain joins TRBV18 to TRBJ1-5; D is unresolved. The length of the CDR3 is 15 residues. CDR1 KGHSH and CDR2 LQKENI come from the germline V gene. The V gene lost 1 base and the J gene lost 1 base, with 8 bases spanning the gap. The CDR3 coding sequence is TGTGCCAGCTCACCACTGGTAGGCAGCAATCAGCCCCAGCATTTT. It specifies CASSPLVGSNQPQHF.

The rearrangement links TRBV20-1 to TRBJ2-7; 10 positions agree with TRBD2. CDR1 is DFQATT, CDR2 SNEGSKA, per germline (reference sequence). V trimming: 5 bases; J trimming: 5 bases; junction bases outside the gene matches: 6. This CDR3 contains 13 residues. The CDR3 DNA sequence: TGCAGTGCTGGAAGCGGGAGGGCCGACGAGCAGTACTTC. Protein sequence: CSAGSGRADEQYF.

This clonotype is termed medium-sized. The chain is built from TRBV27 and TRBJ1-5; D not certain. Germline V lookup: CDR1 MNHEY, CDR2 SMNVEV (reference sequence). The CDR3 covers 15 residues. Trimming shortened V by 2 bases and J by 3 bases, and 11 bases separated the two germline ends. CDR3 DNA: TGTGCCAGCAGTTTAAGAGTACCGTTCAATCAGCCCCAGCATTTT. Its protein is CASSLRVPFNQPQHF.

The chain recombines TRBV27 with TRBJ2-7, with D perhaps matching TRBD1 (5 bases). Deletions cut 5 bases from V and 4 bases from J, with 12 bases between. Per the germline V gene, CDR1 is MNHEY and CDR2 is SMNVEV (reference sequence). This CDR3 region has 13 residues. Here the CDR3 DNA reads TGTGCCAGCAGTCGTCAGGGTTTATACGAGCAGTACTTC. It yields the protein CASSRQGLYEQYF.

By proportion, this clonotype is medium-sized (0.01 to 0.1%). This sequence joins TRBV5-4 and TRBJ2-5; either TRBD1 or TRBD2 may supply D (5 bases each). CDR3 length: 12 residues. Trimming stripped 3 bases from V and 7 bases from J, with 10 bases between. Germline CDR1 reads SGHNT; CDR2 reads YYREEE (reference sequence). In DNA, the CDR3 is TGTGCCAGCAGCTGGGACCGGGGGACCCAGTACTTC. Encoded protein: CASSWDRGTQYF.

V and J are TRBV18 and TRBJ1-1; 7 bases map to TRBD1. Germline CDR1 and CDR2: KGHSH and LQKENI. This CDR3 is 13 amino acids long. V shed 3 bases, J shed 7 bases, and the junction held 5 bases outside the gene matches. CDR3 DNA: TGTGCCAGCTCACCCGGCCAGGGGGTTGAAGCTTTCTTT. Encoded protein: CASSPGQGVEAFF.